The 21 T cell receptor beta chains below were found in one sample sequenced in a study of a mutant IDH1 vaccine in newly diagnosed glioma. Time point meaning: week 11, during vaccination. Doses comprised 300 ug of mutant IDH1 20-mer peptide each, plus topical imiquimod. No antigen has been assigned to these receptors. Sequencing was performed with immunoSEQ multiplex PCR; in TCRdb, only in-frame clones are kept and a portion is missing. The sample holds 110,000 or so clones, 90% seen once. The source material was PBMCs, sampled from a glioma patient whose treatment included an IDH1 peptide vaccine. These receptors originate from a woman in her fifties or sixties with glioma.

V gene TRBV25-1 combines with J gene TRBJ2-1; the D gene is possibly TRBD2 (6 bases). From germline, CDR1 is MGHDK and CDR2 SYGVNS. V was trimmed by 5 bases and J by 0 bases, leaving 11 bases between them. This CDR3 is built from 15 residues. As DNA, the CDR3 is TGTGCCAGCAGTACCGGGGGTAGCTCCTACAATGAGCAGTTCTTC. Amino acids: CASSTGGSSYNEQFF.

The chain is built from TRBV4-1 and TRBJ2-5, with 11 nucleotides matching TRBD2. Germline CDR1 and CDR2: MGHRA and YSYEKL. V dropped 4 bases and J dropped 1; count of bases not matched to a gene: 14. This CDR3 has 19 residues. CDR3 amino acids: CASSPRGLAGGGPQETQYF. The DNA for the CDR3 is TGCGCCAGCAGCCCAAGGGGGCTAGCGGGGGGAGGGCCCCAAGAGACCCAGTACTTC.

This chain joins TRBV5-1 and TRBJ1-5; a weak D match, TRBD1 (6 bases). The V end was cut by 2 bases, the J end by 1 base, with 10 bases between. CDR3 size: 15 residues. Looked up from germline, CDR1 is SGHRS and CDR2 is YFSETQ. In DNA form, the CDR3 reads TGCGCCAGCAGCTTTGGGGGCGGGAGCAATCAGCCCCAGCATTTT. Amino acid sequence: CASSFGGGSNQPQHF. Full variable domain (missing parts from reference TRBV5-1 and TRBJ1-5): KAGVTQTPRYLIKTRGQQVTLSCSPISGHRSVSWYQQTPGQGLQFLFEYFSETQRNKGNFPGRFSGRQFSNSRSEMNVSTLELGDSALYLCASSFGGGSNQPQHFGDGTRLSIL.

The chain links TRBV6-5 to TRBJ2-3; D gene unclear. V was trimmed by 2 bases and J by 0 bases, leaving 12 bases between them. The germline gives CDR1 MNHEY, CDR2 SVGAGI. There are 16 residues in the CDR3. The CDR3 DNA reads as TGTGCCAGCAGTTACCTCAGGATCGCAAGCACAGATACGCAGTATTTT. The encoded protein is CASSYLRIASTDTQYF.

The chain links TRBV28 to TRBJ1-6, with D perhaps TRBD1 (5 bases). V was cut by 5 bases and J by 6 bases, with 14 bases left in between. The CDR3 has 15 residues. Germline V gene data show CDR1 as MDHEN and CDR2 as SYDVKM. The CDR3 sequence: CASSGLGESNSPLHF. The DNA for the CDR3 is TGTGCCAGCAGTGGGCTGGGGGAAAGTAATTCACCCCTCCACTTT. Using reference TRBV28 and TRBJ1-6 for the parts outside the CDR3, the full variable domain is DVKVTQSSRYLVKRTGEKVFLECVQDMDHENMFWYRQDPGLGLRLIYFSYDVKMKEKGDIPEGYSVSREKKERFSLILESASTNQTSMYLCASSGLGESNSPLHFGNGTRLTVT.

This clone was seen only once. This chain joins TRBV25-1 and TRBJ2-3, with a weak D call TRBD2 (7 bases). V shed 1 base and J shed 3 bases, with 14 bases lying between them. The CDR3 loop spans 16 amino acids. Germline values: CDR1 MGHDK, CDR2 SYGVNS. Here the CDR3 reads CASSEFGGGRTDTQYF. In DNA, the CDR3 is TGTGCCAGCAGTGAATTTGGGGGGGGCCGGACAGATACGCAGTATTTT.

The table lists this clone with many counts. This sequence joins TRBV29-1 and TRBJ2-2; D unclear. This CDR3 comprises 12 residues. CDR1 and CDR2 (germline): SQVTM, ANQGSEA. CDR3 residues: CSRLDWSGELFF. CDR3 sequence (DNA): TGCAGTCGCCTGGATTGGTCCGGGGAGCTGTTTTTT.

CDR3 protein: CASTQGTINEQFF. The DNA for the CDR3 is TGTGCCAGCACCCAAGGGACTATCAATGAGCAGTTCTTC. The chain couples TRBV27 to TRBJ2-1; 7 bases fit TRBD2. CDR3 length: 13 amino acids. V was clipped by 7 bases and J by 6 bases; unmatched bases: 6. In germline, CDR1 is MNHEY, CDR2 SMNVEV (reference sequence).

V gene TRBV6-1 combines with J gene TRBJ2-3; weak D call: TRBD2 (6 bases). The CDR3 is 14 amino acids. Germline values: CDR1 MNHNS, CDR2 SASEGT. The V end lost 7 bases, the J end lost 1 base, and 12 bases lay between the germline ends. CDR3 amino acids: CASMREWGTDTQYF. DNA of the CDR3: TGTGCCAGCATGCGGGAATGGGGCACAGATACGCAGTATTTT.

J is TRBJ2-5 and V is TRBV6-5, with 8 positions matching TRBD2. The J call is doubtful: the DNA matches TRBJ2-7 better. The CDR3 is made up of 14 amino acids. Germline V CDR1 and CDR2: MNHEY, SVGAGI. CDR3 DNA sequence: TGTGCCAGCACCCCAACTAGCGGCCCCTACGAGCAGTACTTC. Translation gives CASTPTSGPYEQYF.

V usage is TRBV7-3 and J usage is TRBJ2-1; D uncertain. Germline assignment: CDR1 SGHTA and CDR2 FQGTGA. The CDR3 is made up of 13 amino acids. The V end was cut by 5 bases, the J end by 4 bases, with 9 bases between. CDR3 in DNA: TGTGCCAGCAGCCCAAACTCTTACAATGAGCAGTTCTTC. Protein: CASSPNSYNEQFF.

This chain connects TRBV5-4 to TRBJ2-7; no clear D gene. The CDR3 consists of 15 residues. V lost 0 bases and J 3 bases, leaving 13 bases between the germline ends. From germline, CDR1 is SGHNT and CDR2 YYREEE (reference sequence). The CDR3 is CASSLGPLWDYEQYF. DNA for the CDR3: TGTGCCAGCAGCTTGGGTCCGCTCTGGGACTACGAGCAGTACTTC.

The chain combines TRBV19 with TRBJ1-5; D is possibly TRBD1 (6 bases). Trimming pared 5 bases from V and 3 bases from J, leaving 11 bases between. This CDR3 region has 14 residues. The germline gives CDR1 LNHDA, CDR2 SQIVND (reference sequence). The CDR3 nucleotides are TGTGCCAGTAGTCCCCGGGACAACAATCAGCCCCAGCATTTT. Protein: CASSPRDNNQPQHF.

J is TRBJ1-2 and V is TRBV5-5; D is possibly TRBD1 (6 bases). Between the trimmed V and J ends, which lost 3 bases and 1 base, there was a span of 10 bases. CDR3 length equals 14 residues. Germline V gene sequence: CDR1 SGHKS, CDR2 YYEKEE (reference sequence). The CDR3 region is CASSWDKSNYGYTF. CDR3 DNA sequence: TGTGCCAGCAGCTGGGACAAAAGTAACTATGGCTACACCTTC.

J is TRBJ1-2 and V is TRBV2; 7 bases map to TRBD1. Germline CDR1 reads SNHLY; CDR2 reads FYNNEI. This CDR3 spans 16 amino acids. V lost 0 bases to trimming and J lost 2 bases; unmatched junction nucleotides: 6. CDR3 bases: TGTGCCAGCAGTGAAGCTCGGACAGGCCTCAACTATGGCTACACCTTC. Translated, it gives CASSEARTGLNYGYTF.

V gene TRBV6-5 combines with J gene TRBJ1-5; TRBD1 aligns across 8 bases. J lost 3 bases, V lost 5 bases, and 6 bases had no gene match. Germline assignment: CDR1 MNHEY and CDR2 SVGAGI. The CDR3 runs 15 residues. CDR3: CASSQDRGVNQPQHF. CDR3 DNA: TGTGCCAGCAGTCAAGACAGGGGCGTCAATCAGCCCCAGCATTTT.

CDR3 DNA: TGTGCCAGCGGTGTACTAGCGGGAAGGAATGAGCAGTTCTTC. Encoded protein: CASGVLAGRNEQFF. The chain has TRBV7-2 and TRBJ2-1; TRBD2 matches 10 bases. Germline V gene lookup returns CDR1 SGHTA and CDR2 FQGNSA. The V segment lost 8 bases and the J segment 7 bases; nucleotides outside the gene matches: 8. The CDR3 runs 14 residues.

The chain is built from TRBV29-1 and TRBJ1-4, with a weak D call TRBD1 (6 bases). Germline CDR1 and CDR2: SQVTM and ANQGSEA. Trimming shortened V by 6 bases and J by 8 bases, and 16 bases separated the two germline ends. This CDR3 has 13 residues. Here the CDR3 reads CSVAQGGGEKLFF. CDR3 bases: TGCAGCGTGGCACAGGGAGGCGGCGAAAAACTGTTTTTT.

V gene TRBV5-1 combines with J gene TRBJ2-1; perhaps TRBD2 as D (5 bases). CDR1 is SGHRS, CDR2 YFSETQ, per germline. There are 15 residues in the CDR3. Trimming pared 5 bases from V and 0 bases from J, leaving 12 bases between. The CDR3: CASSLALDSYNEQFF. CDR3 coding DNA: TGCGCCAGCAGTTTAGCGTTAGACTCCTACAATGAGCAGTTCTTC.

The rearrangement uses TRBV7-9 and TRBJ2-3; no firm D call. Trimming stripped 0 bases from V and 4 bases from J, with 8 bases between. Germline V gene sequence: CDR1 SEHNR, CDR2 FQNEAQ (reference sequence). The CDR3 covers 14 residues. CDR3 sequence reads: CASSLADGSDTQYF. Written as DNA, the CDR3 is TGTGCCAGCAGCTTAGCGGACGGGTCAGATACGCAGTATTTT.

V is TRBV19 and J is TRBJ2-7; 7 bases are a match to TRBD2. The CDR3 length is 14 residues. CDR1 LNHDA and CDR2 SQIVND come from the germline V gene (reference sequence). Losses at the gene ends were 6 bases for V and 0 bases for J; bases not matched to a gene: 5. The CDR3 is CASRTSESSYEQYF. CDR3 coding DNA: TGTGCCAGTAGAACTAGCGAAAGCTCCTACGAGCAGTACTTC.